This section outlines one T cell receptor (beta chain) sequence together with its context. The CDR3 is 13 residues long. Germline-derived CDR1 and CDR2 are MNHEY and SMNVEV (reference sequence). The V and J ends lost 3 bases and 14 bases respectively, with 14 bases between them. This record comes from a study of OX40 agonist ivuxolimab in advanced cancers. Study information: People in dose escalation had one of these cancers: hepatocellular carcinoma, melanoma, renal cell or head and neck cancer.

Clones were sequenced by immunoSEQ multiplex PCR, and TCRdb holds only the in-frame ones, with some missing. The sample contains tens of thousands of clones, 87% of which appear only once. The cohort excluded patients with autoimmune disease history or systemic immunosuppression. The chain is built from TRBV27 and TRBJ1-6; D remains unclear. The sample was CD4+ or CD8+ T cells sorted from blood, taken in a trial of the OX40 agonist ivuxolimab. This sequence was found in an adult with an advanced solid tumor such as melanoma, head and neck, liver or kidney cancer. The CDR3 bases are TGTGCCAGCAGTTTCCGGTTCGAAGCATCCCTCCACTTT. Encoded protein: CASSFRFEASLHF.